Listed here are 30 T cell receptor beta chains from one sample, sequenced in a study of identical twins. MiXCR, applied by TCRdb to the 5' RACE reads, yields one record per CDR3 protein. The sample shows roughly 630,000 distinct CDR3 sequences, 7.1% of them seen only once. These data also featured in a second study, about yellow fever vaccine responses in identical twins.

The sequenced material came from PBMCs. The receptors originated from a woman between 18 and 29 years old in good health.

This clonotype was recorded a few times. The chain is built from TRBV12-3 or TRBV12-4 and TRBJ2-6; D unclear. This CDR3 has 15 amino acids. V lost 8 bases to trimming and J lost 0 bases, with 11 bases between them. CDR3 nucleotide sequence: TGTGCCAGCCGAGAGATCGGCTCTGGGGCCAACGTCCTGACTTTC. Amino acid sequence: CASREIGSGANVLTF.

At least ten counts were recorded for this clonotype. The rearrangement links TRBV6-5 to TRBJ1-1, with unresolved D. This CDR3 contains 16 residues. Trimming pared 4 bases from V and 0 bases from J, leaving 15 bases between. The V gene's germline CDR1 is MNHEY and CDR2 SVGAGI. The CDR3: CASSSPGQTLNTEAFF. In DNA, the CDR3 is TGTGCCAGCAGTTCCCCCGGTCAGACCTTGAACACTGAAGCTTTCTTT.

V gene TRBV20-1 combines with J gene TRBJ2-1; D is uncertain. In germline, CDR1 is DFQATT, CDR2 SNEGSKA (reference sequence). This CDR3 is built from 11 residues. Trimming removed 5 bases at V and 9 bases at J, with 11 bases between. The chain's CDR3 is CSALPRLEQFF. The CDR3 DNA sequence: TGCAGTGCTTTACCTAGGCTTGAGCAGTTCTTC.

The chain employs TRBV16 and TRBJ2-7; 7 nucleotides line up with TRBD1. The CDR3 totals 13 residues. V lost 2 bases, J lost 7 bases, and 5 bases stayed unmatched. Looked up from germline, CDR1 is KGHSY and CDR2 is FQNENV. CDR3 region: CASSQHRGREQYF. The CDR3 bases are TGTGCCAGCAGCCAACACAGGGGCCGAGAGCAGTACTTC.

The chain carries TRBV28 and TRBJ2-1; 9 nucleotides align to TRBD2. Germline loops: CDR1 MDHEN, CDR2 SYDVKM. The length of the CDR3 is 18 residues. The V and J ends lost 2 bases and 4 bases, in that order; junction bases with no gene match: 12. The CDR3, as DNA: TGTGCCAGCAGTTTACGTCGCGGGAGGGCCGTAAATTACAATGAGCAGTTCTTC. Translation: CASSLRRGRAVNYNEQFF.

There are a few counts of this clonotype. This chain connects TRBV19 to TRBJ2-7; TRBD2 aligns across 11 bases. J lost 0 bases, V lost 6 bases, and 4 bases had no gene match. Germline V gives CDR1 LNHDA, CDR2 SQIVND (reference sequence). CDR3 length equals 15 residues. CDR3 bases: TGTGCCAGTAGCTTTGGGACTAGCGGCTCCTACGAGCAGTACTTC. It yields the protein CASSFGTSGSYEQYF.

In this sample, this clonotype turned up a few times. The rearrangement joins TRBV7-6 to TRBJ2-2; D not resolved. With 1 base removed from V and 3 bases from J, the gap between germline ends came to 15 bases. The germline V gene has CDR1 SGHVS and CDR2 FNYEAQ. The CDR3 is 17 amino acids. The CDR3 nucleotides read TGTGCCAGCAGCTTAGGCGGCCCGGGTTCGTACACCGGGGAGCTGTTTTTT. Its protein product is CASSLGGPGSYTGELFF.

Ten or more counts support this clonotype. The chain carries TRBV15 and TRBJ2-2; no clear D. V lost 0 bases, J lost 4 bases, and 3 bases lay in between. This CDR3 is built from 13 residues. CDR1 and CDR2 from the germline V gene are LNHNV and YYDKDF (reference sequence). CDR3 in amino acids: CATSREGTGELFF. DNA of the CDR3: TGTGCCACCAGCAGAGAAGGCACCGGGGAGCTGTTTTTT. The entire variable domain, with the rest obtained from reference TRBV15 and TRBJ2-2, is as follows: DAMVIQNPRYQVTQFGKPVTLSCSQTLNHNVMYWYQQKSSQAPKLLFHYYDKDFNNEADTPDNFQSRRPNTSFCFLDIRSPGLGDTAMYLCATSREGTGELFFGEGSRLTVL.

This clonotype was seen more than once but under ten times. The rearrangement links TRBV7-9 to TRBJ1-1; D is uncertain. The germline V gene encodes CDR1 SEHNR and CDR2 FQNEAQ (reference sequence). V was cut by 8 bases and J by 2 bases, with 12 bases left in between. This CDR3 contains 13 residues. The chain's CDR3 is CASGTPPNTEAFF. CDR3 bases: TGTGCCAGCGGAACACCGCCAAACACTGAAGCTTTCTTT.

The rearrangement links TRBV5-1 to TRBJ2-1; the match to TRBD2 covers 8 bases. CDR3 length: 15 residues. V shed 6 bases, J shed 0 bases, and the junction held 5 bases outside the gene matches. Germline CDR1 is SGHRS and CDR2 is YFSETQ. CDR3 region: CASTPLAASYNEQFF. CDR3 nucleotides: TGCGCCAGCACCCCACTAGCGGCCTCCTACAATGAGCAGTTCTTC.

The chain carries TRBV9 and TRBJ1-1; possibly TRBD1 for D (6 bases). The CDR3 consists of 14 residues. Germline V gene data show CDR1 as SGDLS and CDR2 as YYNGEE. V dropped 0 bases and J dropped 4 bases, with 10 bases sitting between them. The CDR3 spells CASSVDVRGTEAFF. The CDR3 bases are TGTGCCAGCAGCGTAGACGTCAGGGGCACTGAAGCTTTCTTT.

This clonotype has a handful of counts. The rearrangement links TRBV10-3 to TRBJ2-7; D gene uncertain. V was cut by 2 bases and J by 3 bases, with 11 bases left in between. The CDR3 is made up of 14 amino acids. From germline, CDR1 is ENHRY and CDR2 SYGVKD. In DNA, the CDR3 is TGTGCCATCAGTGAGGGTAGCTCTAACTACGAGCAGTACTTC. This translates into CAISEGSSNYEQYF.

The genes are TRBV4-2 and TRBJ2-7, with D perhaps matching TRBD2 (6 bases). V was clipped by 1 base and J by 3 bases, with 10 bases between them. The CDR3 spans 14 residues. Germline CDR1 is LGHNA and CDR2 is YNFKEQ. The CDR3 spells CASSQVAEDYEQYF. DNA for the CDR3: TGTGCCAGCAGCCAAGTAGCGGAGGACTACGAGCAGTACTTC.

This clonotype was picked up many times. The rearrangement joins TRBV10-3 to TRBJ1-2, with D tentatively TRBD1 (6 bases). Germline V gene data show CDR1 as ENHRY and CDR2 as SYGVKD. CDR3 length: 16 residues. The V gene lost 0 bases and the J gene lost 0 bases, with 11 bases spanning the gap. DNA of the CDR3: TGTGCCATCAGTGAGTCTCCAGGGACACCTAACTATGGCTACACCTTC. It encodes CAISESPGTPNYGYTF.

The chain uses TRBV20-1 and TRBJ2-5, with 7 bases matching TRBD1. Looked up from germline, CDR1 is DFQATT and CDR2 is SNEGSKA (reference sequence). J lost 0 bases, V lost 6 bases, and 10 bases had no gene match. The CDR3 extends over 15 amino acids. CDR3 bases: TGCAGTGCCGGTGGTGGGACAGCTAACCAAGAGACCCAGTACTTC. Protein sequence: CSAGGGTANQETQYF.

This clonotype has a count of ten or more. This chain connects TRBV20-1 to TRBJ1-1; maybe TRBD1 (5 bases). CDR3 size: 14 residues. Germline values: CDR1 DFQATT, CDR2 SNEGSKA (reference sequence). The V gene lost 3 bases and the J gene lost 5 bases, with 16 bases spanning the gap. The CDR3 region is CSARGTSRETEAFF. The DNA of the CDR3 is TGCAGTGCTAGGGGGACCTCAAGGGAGACTGAAGCTTTCTTT.

This clonotype was seen ten or more times. This sequence joins TRBV28 and TRBJ2-7, with 7 bases identical to TRBD2. This CDR3 has 13 residues. Germline loops: CDR1 MDHEN, CDR2 SYDVKM. Trimming at V came to 9 bases and at J to 5 bases, leaving 10 bases not matched to a gene. CDR3: CASRGVFPDEQYF. DNA of the CDR3: TGTGCCAGTCGGGGGGTATTCCCTGACGAGCAGTACTTC.

V and J are TRBV20-1 and TRBJ1-5; tentative D call: TRBD1 (5 bases). Germline V gene sequence: CDR1 DFQATT, CDR2 SNEGSKA (reference sequence). V was cut by 0 bases and J by 4 bases, with 16 bases left in between. The CDR3 is 16 amino acids. The CDR3 nucleotides are TGCAGTGCTAGAGATTTTGCGGTTGGGGGGAATCAGCCCCAGCATTTT. Translation gives CSARDFAVGGNQPQHF.

The J gene is TRBJ2-5, the V gene TRBV2; D is undetermined. The V gene lost 7 bases and the J gene lost 1 base, with 16 bases spanning the gap. This CDR3 has 15 amino acids. Germline V lookup: CDR1 SNHLY, CDR2 FYNNEI. The CDR3 DNA follows: TGTGCCAGCAAAGAAGGCTCAGGTCCCCAAGAGACCCAGTACTTC. Translating gives CASKEGSGPQETQYF.

This clonotype was seen ten or more times. The chain recombines TRBV7-2 with TRBJ1-5, with TRBD1 identical over 9 bases. The CDR3 runs 16 residues. The trim removed 5 bases at V and 0 bases at J, leaving 5 bases unmatched. The germline V gene has CDR1 SGHTA and CDR2 FQGNSA. The CDR3 DNA is TGTGCCAGCAGCCGCACAGGGGGCCTTAGCAATCAGCCCCAGCATTTT. It encodes CASSRTGGLSNQPQHF.

This clonotype was seen repeatedly, ten times or more. V usage is TRBV7-9 and J usage is TRBJ1-2, with TRBD1 as a possible D gene (6 bases). The CDR3 spans 14 residues. Germline V lookup: CDR1 SEHNR, CDR2 FQNEAQ (reference sequence). Trimming took 1 base from V and 4 from J, leaving 10 bases between them. The CDR3 nucleotides read TGTGCCAGCAGCTTAGATCTCAGGGGCTATGGCTACACCTTC. Residues: CASSLDLRGYGYTF.

The V and J genes are TRBV20-1 and TRBJ2-2, with TRBD2 matching over 10 bases. CDR3 length equals 16 residues. Trimming removed 3 bases from V and 1 base from J; junction bases left unmatched: 5. Germline V gives CDR1 DFQATT, CDR2 SNEGSKA (reference sequence). As DNA, the CDR3 is TGCAGTGCTAGGGAAAGCGGGAGGGTGAACACCGGGGAGCTGTTTTTT. Its translation: CSARESGRVNTGELFF.

The chain links TRBV7-9 to TRBJ1-2; maybe TRBD1 (5 bases). The CDR3 contains 14 residues. Trimming removed 5 bases at V and 8 bases at J, with 18 bases between. The germline CDR1 and CDR2 sequences are SEHNR and FQNEAQ (reference sequence). The CDR3 DNA reads TGTGCCAGCAGCCCGCCGGGAGCCAACAGGGGCTACACCTTC. This translates into CASSPPGANRGYTF.

V usage is TRBV6-2 or TRBV6-3 and J usage is TRBJ2-7, with 7 bases that match TRBD2. The CDR3 contains 13 residues. Trimming took 4 bases from V and 5 from J; bases not matched to a gene: 5. Germline V gives CDR1 MNHEY, CDR2 SVGEGT. The CDR3 region has the DNA TGTGCCAGCAGTTCAAGACTAGCCGACGAGCAGTACTTC. Amino acids: CASSSRLADEQYF.

This clonotype came up a few times. The chain joins TRBV10-3 to TRBJ2-5; 8 bases map to TRBD2. Germline values: CDR1 ENHRY, CDR2 SYGVKD. Losses at the gene ends were 1 base for V and 5 bases for J; bases not matched to a gene: 3. The CDR3 contains 14 residues. CDR3 amino acids: CAISELAGTETQYF. The CDR3 nucleotides read TGTGCCATCAGTGAGTTAGCGGGAACGGAGACCCAGTACTTC.

The V and J genes are TRBV12-3 or TRBV12-4 and TRBJ2-1; TRBD2 might be the D (6 bases). The CDR3 has 15 residues. Trimming left V 2 bases short and J 2 bases short, with 10 bases between. This CDR3 is CASSLLRGPYNEQFF. CDR3 sequence (DNA): TGTGCCAGCAGTTTACTGCGGGGACCCTACAATGAGCAGTTCTTC.

The V call is TRBV28, the J call TRBJ1-5; weak D call: TRBD1 (6 bases). The CDR3 totals 15 residues. V was pared by 6 bases and J by 5 bases, with 17 bases between. CDR1 and CDR2 from the germline V gene are MDHEN and SYDVKM. The CDR3 loop reads CASSQQGGGDQPQHF. The CDR3 DNA is TGTGCCAGCAGCCAACAGGGAGGTGGGGATCAGCCCCAGCATTTT.

This clonotype was counted between two and nine times. This chain uses TRBV5-1 with TRBJ2-1; D might be TRBD1 (6 bases). The V gene lost 4 bases and the J gene lost 7 bases, with 21 bases spanning the gap. Germline lookup yields CDR1 SGHRS and CDR2 YFSETQ. The CDR3 sequence is 16 residues long. As DNA, the CDR3 is TGCGCCAGCAGCCGGTTGGGCGGACAGCCGGAAAATGAGCAGTTCTTC. Its protein is CASSRLGGQPENEQFF.

This chain connects TRBV5-1 to TRBJ2-2; 7 bases align to TRBD2. Germline lookup yields CDR1 SGHRS and CDR2 YFSETQ. Trimming took 4 bases from V and 5 from J; bases not matched to a gene: 11. CDR3 size: 16 residues. The CDR3 DNA reads as TGCGCCAGCAGCAATTTGGTGGCGGGAGATACCGGGGAGCTGTTTTTT. Protein sequence: CASSNLVAGDTGELFF.

Ten or more counts support this clonotype. This chain uses TRBV20-1 with TRBJ1-1; D is unresolved. Germline assignment: CDR1 DFQATT and CDR2 SNEGSKA (reference sequence). The CDR3 is 16 residues long. Trimming removed 5 bases at V and 1 base at J, with 20 bases between. The CDR3 region is CSAEYLDPNGNTEAFF. CDR3 DNA: TGCAGTGCTGAATATTTGGACCCTAATGGGAACACTGAAGCTTTCTTT.